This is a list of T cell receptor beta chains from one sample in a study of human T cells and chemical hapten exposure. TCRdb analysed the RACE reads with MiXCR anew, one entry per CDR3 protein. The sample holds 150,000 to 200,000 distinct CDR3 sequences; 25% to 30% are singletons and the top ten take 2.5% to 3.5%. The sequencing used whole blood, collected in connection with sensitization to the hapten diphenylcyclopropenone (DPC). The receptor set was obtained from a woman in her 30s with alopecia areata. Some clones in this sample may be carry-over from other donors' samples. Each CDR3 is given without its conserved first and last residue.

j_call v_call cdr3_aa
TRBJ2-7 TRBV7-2 ASSSPVAGPQY
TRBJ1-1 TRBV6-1 ASSDRIPGRVRSTEAF
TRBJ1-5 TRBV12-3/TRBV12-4 ASSDRGRFNQPQH
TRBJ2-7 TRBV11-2 ASSLDWDRPTYEQY
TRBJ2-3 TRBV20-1 SASRGEETDTQY
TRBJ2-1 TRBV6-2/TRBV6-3 ASIDSGVLANEQF
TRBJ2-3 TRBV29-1 SVGMTSGPPTDTQY
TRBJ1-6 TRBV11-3 ASSLVSSPLH
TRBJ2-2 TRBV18 ASSPLAGESGGELF
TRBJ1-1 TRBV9 ASSSMTGGDTEAF
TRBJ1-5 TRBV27 ASSFIQGPQH
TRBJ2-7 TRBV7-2 ASSSGFSGEQY
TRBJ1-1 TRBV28 ASSENTEAF
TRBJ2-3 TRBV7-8 ASTLSVGSTDTQY
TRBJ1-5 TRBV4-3 ASSQEGLSNQPQH
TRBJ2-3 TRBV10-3 AISEYGGSTDTQY